The clone carrying this T cell receptor (beta chain) was counted between two and nine times. Antigen specificity is unknown. This CDR3 region has 15 residues. Unmatched junction bases numbered 8, after V lost 7 bases and J lost 4 bases. Germline V gene sequence: CDR1 MNHEY, CDR2 SMNVEV (reference sequence). The sample originates from a study of T-cell memory formation after mild COVID-19. On the study more broadly: Largely, the TCR clusters proved donor specific. General observations from the study: The CD4+ clones that contracted clustered mainly within CM and EM, and the CD8+ clones concentrated in EMRA. There were some responding clones in pre-infection memory, which suggested that cross-reactive memory had joined.

5'RACE primed at constant segments yielded TCR alpha and TCR beta cDNA libraries bearing sample barcodes and UMIs. TCRdb recomputed calls from the 5' RACE reads with MiXCR, one row per CDR3 protein. The sample lists 350,000 or so distinct CDR3 sequences, 20% to 25% seen once, with around 20% in the top ten. The receptor's source is a man younger than 35 who had mild COVID-19 (a few samples of this study predate the infection). Cell type and time point are not known. The sequenced material came from PBMCs or a T cell subset sorted from them (not recorded which). V gene TRBV27 combines with J gene TRBJ2-1; 9 positions match TRBD2. The CDR3, as DNA: TGTGCCAGCAAGCTCGCTAGCGGGGAGTACAATGAGCAGTTCTTC. It encodes CASKLASGEYNEQFF.